The 3 T cell receptor beta chains below come from one sample, sequenced in a study of T cell responses to AZD1222 COVID-19 vaccine. The method was immunoSEQ multiplex PCR; TCRdb's version includes in-frame clones alone and lacks a portion of them. The sample lists about 93,000 clones; 80% to 90% were seen once. The source material was peripheral blood, sampled 28 days after the second AZD1222 dose. The receptor set was obtained from an adult who received the AZD1222 COVID-19 vaccine.

CDR3 in amino acids: CASSPTPSWGQETQYF. CDR3 DNA sequence: TGTGCCAGCAGCCCCACCCCCTCTTGGGGGCAAGAGACCCAGTACTTC. This rearrangement joins TRBV5-5 to TRBJ2-5, with D tentatively TRBD1 or TRBD2 (5 bases each). The CDR3 spans 16 residues. The V end was cut by 4 bases, the J end by 2 bases, with 18 bases between. Germline V lookup: CDR1 SGHKS, CDR2 YYEKEE (reference sequence).

The table lists this clone with a few counts. The chain uses TRBV15 and TRBJ2-3, with 8 positions matching TRBD2. Germline trimming cut 1 base from V and 0 bases from J; bases unmatched to any gene: 6. The germline gives CDR1 LNHNV, CDR2 YYDKDF (reference sequence). The CDR3 is 17 amino acids. This CDR3 is CATSRVRGGGSTDTQYF. The CDR3 bases are TGTGCCACCAGCAGAGTCAGGGGCGGGGGGAGCACAGATACGCAGTATTTT. Drawing the rest from reference TRBV15 and TRBJ2-3, the complete variable domain is DAMVIQNPRYQVTQFGKPVTLSCSQTLNHNVMYWYQQKSSQAPKLLFHYYDKDFNNEADTPDNFQSRRPNTSFCFLDIRSPGLGDTAMYLCATSRVRGGGSTDTQYFGPGTRLTVL.

The chain combines TRBV20-1 with TRBJ2-1; D gene unclear. The germline V gene encodes CDR1 DFQATT and CDR2 SNEGSKA (reference sequence). V lost 5 bases and J lost 8, with 7 bases in between. The length of the CDR3 is 10 residues. In DNA, the CDR3 is TGCAGTGCTCTAGGGTATGAGCAGTTCTTC. Amino acids: CSALGYEQFF.